This T cell receptor beta chain originates from a study of blood T cell repertoires in COVID-19. Whole-study context: Nucleic acid was either cDNA or gDNA, and it came from T cells, B-cell-depleted T cells, or PBMCs.

How the authors handled the data: The assay estimated nucleated cells by amplifying reference gene primers. Produced via immunoSEQ multiplex PCR; TCRdb's table is partial and in-frame only. D and trimming were read from the DNA, whereas the V and J calls and clone size are those reported in that table. Of about 68,000 clones listed, more than 85% are singletons. The V gene's germline CDR1 is SNHLY and CDR2 FYNNEI. The CDR3 has 11 residues. Trimming left V 5 bases short and J 5 bases short, with 6 bases between. Sequenced input: peripheral blood. This sequence originates from a woman aged 60-75 years with active COVID-19. The chain combines TRBV2 with TRBJ2-5; no clear D gene. For the CDR3, the DNA is TGTGCCAGCAGTTTCGGGGAGACCCAGTACTTC. This translates into CASSFGETQYF. The full variable domain, with the rest looked up from reference TRBV2 and TRBJ2-5, is EPEVTQTPSHQVTQMGQEVILRCVPISNHLYFYWYRQILGQKVEFLVSFYNNEISEKSEIFDDQFSVERPDGSNFTLKIRSTKLEDSAMYFCASSFGETQYFGPGTRLLVL.